The clone carrying this T cell receptor (beta chain) was seen a handful of times. These data come from a study of T cells after yellow fever vaccination. Study-wide findings and caveats: Almost all vaccine-responding clonotypes could not be detected on day 0 in sorted memory subsets. Booster sampling recovered most clones from primary vaccination (roughly 96% CD4, around 88% CD8).

Template-switching 5'RACE yielded the TCR cDNA; a universal primer site and UMIs were added in the process. TCRdb redid the calling of the 5' RACE reads with MiXCR, one entry per CDR3 protein. The table records over 35,000 distinct CDR3 sequences, about 6.3% of them present only once. The CDR3 has 15 amino acids. The ends were cut back, 5 bases at V and 8 bases at J, with 19 bases in the middle. Germline V CDR1 and CDR2: SEHNR, FQNEAQ (reference sequence). The receptor was derived from a man aged 25 to 40 who received the YFV17D yellow fever vaccine. This specimen was PBMCs, either bulk or a sorted T-cell subset (CD4+, CD8+, memory, or dextramer-sorted; not recorded which), taken 45 days after the yellow fever booster vaccination. The chain carries TRBV7-9 and TRBJ2-4; no definite D call. CDR3 sequence reads: CASSPASDGSDIQYF. The CDR3 nucleotides read TGTGCCAGCAGCCCAGCTTCGGACGGGTCGGACATTCAGTACTTC.